The following is a TCR beta chain sequence with its context. Its antigen is as yet unknown. Researchers built TCR beta libraries using quantitative 5'-RACE with molecular barcodes. TCRdb redid the calling of the 5' RACE reads with MiXCR, one entry per CDR3 protein. This sample has roughly 450,000 distinct CDR3 sequences, with roughly 25% found just once. The sample belongs to a study of CD8 T cells in ankylosing spondylitis. CDR1 and CDR2 (germline): SGHRS, YFSETQ. The CDR3 has 15 amino acids. Trimming took 4 bases from V and 4 from J, leaving 18 bases between them. Regarding the study as a whole: Disease-associated clonotypes exhibited CD8+ identity and were relatively infrequent in peripheral blood. Researchers reportedly found disease-linked clones significantly enriched in matched ankylosing spondylitis synovial fluid. Earlier studies detected some motif variants in reactive arthritis synovial fluid and blood. Among TCR beta sequences, a motif of eight highly homologous variants appeared characteristic of ankylosing spondylitis blood.

What was sequenced was blood, either unsorted or a sorted T cell fraction (not recorded which). The receptor comes from a male donor with ankylosing spondylitis. The rearrangement uses TRBV5-1 and TRBJ2-7; D call uncertain. The CDR3 DNA is TGCGCCAGCAGCCCAGTTCCCCCGATGGGGTACGAGCAGTACTTC. It yields the protein CASSPVPPMGYEQYF.